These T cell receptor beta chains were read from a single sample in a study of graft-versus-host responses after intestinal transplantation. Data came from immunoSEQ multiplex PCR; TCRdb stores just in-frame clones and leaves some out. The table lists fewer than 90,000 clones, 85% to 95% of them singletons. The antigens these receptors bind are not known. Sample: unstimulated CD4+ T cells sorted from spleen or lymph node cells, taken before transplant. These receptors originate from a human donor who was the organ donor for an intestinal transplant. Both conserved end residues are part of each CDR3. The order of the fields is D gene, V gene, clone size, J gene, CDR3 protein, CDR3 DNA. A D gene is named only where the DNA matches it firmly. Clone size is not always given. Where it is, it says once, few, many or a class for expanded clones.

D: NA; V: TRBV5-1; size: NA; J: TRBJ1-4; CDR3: CASSLAVNEKLFF; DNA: TGCGCCAGCAGCTTGGCCGTTAATGAAAAACTGTTTTTT
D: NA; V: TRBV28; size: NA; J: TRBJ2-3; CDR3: CASSFSGPPKTDTQYF; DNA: TGTGCCAGCAGTTTTTCAGGGCCCCCTAAAACAGATACGCAGTATTTT
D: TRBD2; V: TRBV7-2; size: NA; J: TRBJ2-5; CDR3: CASSIQLAGQETQYF; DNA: TGTGCCAGCAGCATACAACTAGCGGGGCAAGAGACCCAGTACTTC
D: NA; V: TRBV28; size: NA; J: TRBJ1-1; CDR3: CASKSPDRVFERTEAFF; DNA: TGTGCCAGCAAGTCGCCGGACAGAGTGTTTGAGCGCACTGAAGCTTTCTTT
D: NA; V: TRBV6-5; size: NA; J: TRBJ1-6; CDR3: CASSSAGYNSPLHF; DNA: TGTGCCAGCAGTTCTGCGGGATATAATTCACCCCTCCACTTT
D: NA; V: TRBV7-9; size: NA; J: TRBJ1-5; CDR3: CASSLRSTGNQHF; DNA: TGTGCCAGCAGCTTACGGTCCACAGGGAACCAGCATTTT
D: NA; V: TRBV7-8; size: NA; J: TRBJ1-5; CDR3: CASSLSGVGNQPQHF; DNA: TGTGCCAGCAGCTTATCAGGGGTTGGCAATCAGCCCCAGCATTTT
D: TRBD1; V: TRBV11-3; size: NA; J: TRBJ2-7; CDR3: CASSLRTGGPYEQYF; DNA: TGTGCCAGCAGCTTAAGGACAGGGGGCCCCTACGAGCAGTACTTC
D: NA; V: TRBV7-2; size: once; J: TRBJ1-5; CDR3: CASSLLGGVGNQPQHF; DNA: TGTGCCAGCAGCTTATTGGGCGGGGTTGGCAATCAGCCCCAGCATTTT
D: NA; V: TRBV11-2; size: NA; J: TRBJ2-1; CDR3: CASILNYATLYNEQFF; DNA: TGTGCCAGCATCCTGAACTACGCCACCCTCTACAATGAGCAGTTCTTC
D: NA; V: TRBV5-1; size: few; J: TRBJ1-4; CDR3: CASSPRGGAGEKLFF; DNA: TGCGCCAGCAGCCCCCGGGGGGGGGCAGGGGAAAAACTGTTTTTT
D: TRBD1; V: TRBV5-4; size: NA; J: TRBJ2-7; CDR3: CASRRRTGEEQYF; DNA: TGTGCCAGCAGGCGAAGGACAGGAGAGGAGCAGTACTTC
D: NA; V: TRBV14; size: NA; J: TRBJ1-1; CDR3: CASSQDEGIWGTEAFF; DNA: TGTGCCAGCAGCCAAGATGAGGGGATATGGGGGACTGAAGCTTTCTTT
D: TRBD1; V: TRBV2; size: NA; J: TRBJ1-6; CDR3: CASRVDRGDSPLHF; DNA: TGTGCCAGCAGGGTGGACAGGGGAGATTCACCCCTCCACTTT
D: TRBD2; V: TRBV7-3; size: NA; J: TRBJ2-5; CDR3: CASSIRTSGGPSQETQYF; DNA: TGTGCCAGCAGCATCAGGACTAGCGGGGGGCCGTCCCAAGAGACCCAGTACTTC
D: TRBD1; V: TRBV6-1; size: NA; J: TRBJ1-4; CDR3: CASSGQGEEKLFF; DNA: TGTGCCAGCAGCGGACAGGGCGAGGAAAAACTGTTTTTT
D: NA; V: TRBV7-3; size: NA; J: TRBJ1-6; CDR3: CASSLGRADNSPLHF; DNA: TGTGCCAGCAGCTTAGGCAGGGCGGATAATTCACCCCTCCACTTT
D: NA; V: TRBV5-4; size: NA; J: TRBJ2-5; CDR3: CASSLQGGETQYF; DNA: TGTGCCAGCAGCTTACAGGGCGGGGAGACCCAGTACTTC
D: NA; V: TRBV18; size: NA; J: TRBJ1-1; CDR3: CASSPQGYTEAFF; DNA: TGTGCCAGCTCACCACAGGGTTACACTGAAGCTTTCTTT
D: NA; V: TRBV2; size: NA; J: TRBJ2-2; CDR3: CASRTSSSHLNTGELFF; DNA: TGTGCCAGCAGGACCTCTTCCAGTCATTTGAACACCGGGGAGCTGTTTTTT
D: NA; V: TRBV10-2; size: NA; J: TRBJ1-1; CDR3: CASSEQGRTEAFF; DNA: TGCGCCAGCAGTGAACAGGGTCGGACTGAAGCTTTCTTT
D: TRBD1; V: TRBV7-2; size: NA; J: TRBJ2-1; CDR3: CASSNPGQGRAGNYNEQFF; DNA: TGTGCCAGCAGTAACCCGGGACAGGGGCGAGCGGGGAACTACAATGAGCAGTTCTTC
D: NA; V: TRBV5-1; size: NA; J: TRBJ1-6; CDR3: CASSSNPGTPNSPLHF; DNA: TGCGCCAGCAGCTCGAATCCCGGGACACCTAATTCACCCCTCCACTTT
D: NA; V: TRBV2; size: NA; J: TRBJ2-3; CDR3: CASTLEFGTDTQYF; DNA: TGTGCCAGCACCCTAGAATTCGGCACAGATACGCAGTATTTT
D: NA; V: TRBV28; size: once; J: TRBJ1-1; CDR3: CASTGVNTEAFF; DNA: TGTGCCAGCACCGGTGTGAACACTGAAGCTTTCTTT
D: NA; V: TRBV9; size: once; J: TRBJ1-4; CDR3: CASSVGVGGEKLFF; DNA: TGTGCCAGCAGCGTAGGGGTAGGAGGTGAAAAACTGTTTTTT
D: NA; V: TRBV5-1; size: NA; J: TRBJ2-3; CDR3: CASSLVSGASTDTQYF; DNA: TGCGCCAGCAGCTTGGTGTCAGGGGCCAGCACAGATACGCAGTATTTT
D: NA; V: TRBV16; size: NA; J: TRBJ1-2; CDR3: CASSQPRGSGYTF; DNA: TGTGCCAGCAGCCAACCGAGGGGTTCGGGGTACACCTTC
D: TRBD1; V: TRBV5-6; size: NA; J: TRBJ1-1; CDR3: CASSLGDRGAGAAFF; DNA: TGTGCCAGCAGCTTGGGGGACAGGGGGGCGGGTGCGGCTTTCTTT
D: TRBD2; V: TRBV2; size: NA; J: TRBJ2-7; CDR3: CASSGEGTSGGPEQYF; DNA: TGTGCCAGCAGTGGGGAGGGGACTAGCGGGGGACCCGAGCAGTACTTC
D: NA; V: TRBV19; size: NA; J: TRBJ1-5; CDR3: CASSGEPYQPQHF; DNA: TGTGCCAGTAGTGGAGAGCCATATCAGCCCCAGCATTTT
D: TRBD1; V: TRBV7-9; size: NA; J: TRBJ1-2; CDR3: CASSLAAGGSGGYTF; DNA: TGTGCCAGCAGCTTAGCCGCAGGGGGCTCGGGAGGCTACACCTTC
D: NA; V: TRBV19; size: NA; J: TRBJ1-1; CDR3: CASSPNTEAFF; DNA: TGTGCCAGTAGCCCGAACACTGAAGCTTTCTTT
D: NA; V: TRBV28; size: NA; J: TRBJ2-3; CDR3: CASSTVGGHTDTQYF; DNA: TGTGCCAGCAGCACCGTCGGGGGACACACAGATACGCAGTATTTT
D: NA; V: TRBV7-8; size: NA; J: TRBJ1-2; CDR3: CASSLERRPGPLNYGYTF; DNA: TGTGCCAGCAGCTTAGAACGTCGTCCAGGGCCTCTTAACTATGGCTACACCTTC
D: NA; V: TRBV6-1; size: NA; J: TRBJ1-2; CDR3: CASSVEGGAGYTF; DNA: TGTGCCAGCAGTGTTGAGGGCGGCGCTGGCTACACCTTC
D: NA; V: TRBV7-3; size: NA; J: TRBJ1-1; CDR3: CASSPRDTEAFF; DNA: TGTGCCAGCAGCCCGCGGGACACTGAAGCTTTCTTT
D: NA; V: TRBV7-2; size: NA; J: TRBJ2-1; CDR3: CASSTRPTSSYNEQFF; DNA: TGTGCCAGCAGCACCCGTCCCACAAGCTCCTACAATGAGCAGTTCTTC
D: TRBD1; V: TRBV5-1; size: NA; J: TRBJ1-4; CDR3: CASSLGGQATNEKLFF; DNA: TGCGCCAGCAGCTTGGGGGGACAGGCAACTAATGAAAAACTGTTTTTT
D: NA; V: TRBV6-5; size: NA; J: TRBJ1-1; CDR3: CASSITGNTEAFF; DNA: TGTGCCAGCAGTATTACAGGGAACACTGAAGCTTTCTTT
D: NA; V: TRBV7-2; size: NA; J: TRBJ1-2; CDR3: CASRTATENYGYTF; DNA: TGTGCCAGCAGGACGGCGACAGAAAACTATGGCTACACCTTC
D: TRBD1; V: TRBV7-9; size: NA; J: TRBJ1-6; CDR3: CASRQTGGSSYNSPLHF; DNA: TGTGCCAGCAGGCAGACAGGGGGGAGCTCCTATAATTCACCCCTCCACTTT
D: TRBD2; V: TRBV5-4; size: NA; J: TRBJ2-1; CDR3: CASRLAGGMSSYNEQFF; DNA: TGTGCCAGCAGACTAGCGGGGGGCATGAGCTCCTACAATGAGCAGTTCTTC
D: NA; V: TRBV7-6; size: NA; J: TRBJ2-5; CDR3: CASSPAALGFSETQYF; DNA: TGTGCCAGCAGCCCTGCCGCTCTCGGTTTCTCTGAGACCCAGTACTTC
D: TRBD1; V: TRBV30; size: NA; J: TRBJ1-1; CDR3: CARSVFGTGGRMNTEAFF; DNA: TGTGCCCGGAGTGTCTTCGGCACAGGGGGCCGTATGAACACTGAAGCTTTCTTT
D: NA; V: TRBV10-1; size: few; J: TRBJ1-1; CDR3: CASSVCGGEFDTEAFF; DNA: TGCGCCAGCAGTGTGTGCGGCGGGGAATTCGACACTGAAGCTTTCTTT
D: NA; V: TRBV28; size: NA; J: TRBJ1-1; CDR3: CASSDGGLIGTEAFF; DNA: TGTGCCAGCAGTGACGGAGGACTAATAGGAACTGAAGCTTTCTTT
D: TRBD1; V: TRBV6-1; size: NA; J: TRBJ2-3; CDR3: CASSDRTGLGSNTQYF; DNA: TGTGCCAGCAGTGACCGGACAGGACTCGGCTCGAATACGCAGTATTTT
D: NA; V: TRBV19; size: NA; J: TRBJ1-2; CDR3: CASSIGTNNYGYTF; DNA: TGTGCCAGTAGTATAGGGACAAATAACTATGGCTACACCTTC
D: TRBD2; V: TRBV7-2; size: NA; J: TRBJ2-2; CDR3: CASSPRRGANTGELFF; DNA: TGTGCCAGCAGCCCCCGTCGGGGGGCGAACACCGGGGAGCTGTTTTTT
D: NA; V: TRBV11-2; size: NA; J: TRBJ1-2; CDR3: CASSFDYREGGYTF; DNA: TGTGCCAGCAGCTTTGATTACAGGGAGGGTGGCTACACCTTC